The clone carrying this T cell receptor beta chain came up once. This record comes from a study of blood T cell repertoires in COVID-19. Seattle's enrolled individuals joined amid active infection and were then monitored longitudinally. The germline V gene encodes CDR1 MRHNA and CDR2 SNTAGT. Between the trimmed V and J ends, which lost 6 bases and 7 bases, there was a span of 18 bases. The CDR3 covers 14 residues. As handled by the study authors: Amplified reference gene primers provided the basis for estimating nucleated cell counts. Method: immunoSEQ multiplex PCR; TCRdb's copy keeps in-frame clones and lacks some. V and J calls and clone size follow that table, whereas D and trimming were derived from the DNA. The sample lists some 320,000 clones, under 90% seen once, with 8.5% to 14% in the top ten.

The sample was peripheral blood. V and J are TRBV6-4 and TRBJ1-1, with D unresolved. The clonotype comes from a woman in her thirties with COVID-19, enrolled during active disease. CDR3 protein: CASSASYTSGEAFF. The CDR3 nucleotides are TGTGCCAGCAGCGCCTCCTACACGAGCGGTGAAGCTTTCTTT.